Listed below are T cell receptor beta chains from one sample, sequenced in a study of T cells in Graves' hyperthyroidism and ophthalmopathy. Each CDR3 protein is one row after TCRdb ran MiXCR on the multiplex PCR reads. Of approximately 520,000 distinct CDR3 sequences in the sample, approximately 24% were seen once. Sample: blood. The receptors come from a woman younger than 45 with Graves' ophthalmopathy. CDR3s include the opening cysteine and the closing phenylalanine or tryptophan. Each record gives: clone size, J gene, V gene, D gene, CDR3 protein, CDR3 DNA. The D gene is left open where the match is weak. Only part of the rows carry a size: once, few, many, or a class if the clone is expanded.

many	TRBJ1-1	TRBV24-1	.	CATRDVGTEAFF	TGTGCCACCAGGGACGTCGGCACTGAAGCTTTCTTT
many	TRBJ2-7	TRBV20-1	.	CSARVPMRGPYEQYF	TGCAGTGCTAGAGTCCCGATGAGGGGCCCCTACGAGCAGTACTTC
.	TRBJ1-1	TRBV6-1	.	CASRGQREAFF	TGTGCCAGCAGAGGACAGCGTGAAGCTTTCTTT
many	TRBJ1-6	TRBV12-3/TRBV12-4	TRBD1	CASSSTGVGNSPLHF	TGTGCCAGCAGTTCGACAGGGGTTGGGAATTCACCCCTCCACTTT
many	TRBJ1-2	TRBV6-1	.	CASSVEQDFYGYTF	TGTGCCAGCAGTGTGGAACAGGACTTCTATGGCTACACCTTC
.	TRBJ1-1	TRBV7-9	.	CASSLRYDTEAFF	TGTGCCAGCAGCTTAAGGTACGACACTGAAGCTTTCTTT
few	TRBJ1-5	TRBV6-1	.	CASTSGGASQPQHF	TGTGCCAGCACCTCAGGTGGGGCTAGTCAGCCCCAGCATTTT
many	TRBJ2-5	TRBV20-1	.	CSAPWAGSETQYF	TGCAGCGCCCCATGGGCGGGGTCAGAGACCCAGTACTTC
many	TRBJ2-4	TRBV12-3/TRBV12-4	TRBD1	CASSLGGQGADIQYF	TGTGCCAGCAGTTTAGGGGGGCAGGGGGCAGACATTCAGTACTTC
few	TRBJ1-2	TRBV13	TRBD1	CASSFGTGGGDGYTF	TGTGCCAGCAGCTTCGGGACAGGGGGGGGAGATGGCTACACCTTC
.	TRBJ1-2	TRBV6-5	.	CASSYLGTENYGYTF	TGTGCCAGCAGTTACCTGGGTACGGAGAACTATGGCTACACCTTC
.	TRBJ2-7	TRBV14	TRBD2	CASSQDFSGVAGQYF	TGTGCCAGCAGCCAAGATTTTAGCGGGGTTGCAGGGCAGTACTTC
few	TRBJ2-5	TRBV6-1	.	CASSEASGSGGETQYF	TGTGCCAGCAGTGAAGCGTCCGGAAGCGGCGGGGAGACCCAGTACTTC
many	TRBJ1-2	TRBV2	.	CASSEILHYGYTF	TGTGCCAGCAGTGAAATACTACACTATGGCTACACCTTC
many	TRBJ1-5	TRBV6-1	TRBD1	CASSEQTGGNQPQHF	TGTGCCAGCAGTGAACAAACAGGGGGCAATCAGCCCCAGCATTTT
many	TRBJ1-5	TRBV30	TRBD1	CAWSPRDRGYQPQHF	TGTGCCTGGAGTCCCCGGGACAGGGGCTATCAGCCCCAGCATTTT
.	TRBJ1-6	TRBV6-1	.	CAITQGLVKSPLHF	TGTGCCATAACACAGGGTTTGGTGAAATCACCCCTCCACTTT
.	TRBJ1-1	TRBV18	.	CASSPRALPGESEAFF	TGTGCCAGCTCACCACGAGCTCTACCCGGGGAGTCTGAAGCTTTCTTT
many	TRBJ2-2	TRBV7-6	.	CASSWEDTGELFF	TGTGCCAGCAGCTGGGAGGACACCGGGGAGCTGTTTTTT
many	TRBJ2-2	TRBV19	TRBD2	CASSSTSGGNTGELFF	TGTGCCAGTAGTTCAACTAGCGGGGGAAACACCGGGGAGCTGTTTTTT
.	TRBJ2-5	TRBV6-5	.	CASLLGATETQYF	TGTGCCAGCTTACTGGGGGCTACGGAGACCCAGTACTTC
many	TRBJ2-5	TRBV20-1	TRBD2	CSAREAGKETQYF	TGCAGTGCTAGAGAAGCGGGGAAAGAGACCCAGTACTTC
few	TRBJ1-1	TRBV20-1	.	CSAPRPGLNTEAFF	TGCAGTGCCCCGCGACCTGGATTGAACACTGAAGCTTTCTTT
.	TRBJ2-4	TRBV4-1	TRBD2	CASSQDPGAGVKYF	TGCGCCAGCAGCCAAGATCCTGGAGCGGGGGTTAAGTACTTC
many	TRBJ1-2	TRBV20-1	.	CSAGAGRDGYTF	TGCAGTGCCGGGGCGGGCAGGGACGGCTACACCTTC
few	TRBJ1-2	TRBV12-3/TRBV12-4	.	CASSALKAVGYTF	TGTGCCAGCAGCGCCCTCAAGGCGGTTGGCTACACCTTC
many	TRBJ1-2	TRBV7-3	TRBD1	CASSPDRAGEEGYTF	TGTGCCAGCAGCCCCGACAGGGCGGGAGAGGAGGGCTACACCTTC
.	TRBJ1-2	TRBV12-3/TRBV12-4	.	CASRARAGSGYTF	TGTGCCAGCAGGGCCCGGGCAGGCAGCGGCTACACCTTC
many	TRBJ1-5	TRBV27	.	CASRDTGLNQPQHF	TGTGCCAGCAGGGACACCGGGCTTAATCAGCCCCAGCATTTT
many	TRBJ1-2	TRBV13	.	CASSLQARTTNYGYTF	TGTGCCAGCAGCTTACAGGCCAGGACGACTAACTATGGCTACACCTTC
many	TRBJ1-5	TRBV6-1	.	CASSATISNQPQHF	TGTGCCAGCAGTGCGACAATTAGCAATCAGCCCCAGCATTTT
many	TRBJ2-5	TRBV6-1	.	CASSEGGVVETQYF	TGTGCCAGCAGTGAAGGGGGGGTAGTTGAGACCCAGTACTTC
many	TRBJ2-5	TRBV20-1	TRBD2	CSASRASGFPLRETQYF	TGCAGTGCTAGTAGGGCTAGCGGGTTCCCTCTGAGAGAGACCCAGTACTTC
few	TRBJ2-7	TRBV29-1	TRBD1	CSVTKQGTYEQYF	TGCAGCGTTACCAAACAGGGGACCTACGAGCAGTACTTC
many	TRBJ2-7	TRBV12-3/TRBV12-4	.	CASSFRLAYEQYF	TGTGCCAGCAGTTTTCGGCTAGCGTACGAGCAGTACTTC
many	TRBJ1-5	TRBV28	.	CASSLPQEFQPQHF	TGTGCCAGCAGTTTGCCGCAAGAGTTTCAGCCCCAGCATTTT
many	TRBJ1-1	TRBV12-3/TRBV12-4	TRBD1	CASSLATGGNTEAFF	TGTGCCAGCAGTTTAGCGACAGGGGGGAACACTGAAGCTTTCTTT
many	TRBJ2-2	TRBV6-2/TRBV6-3	TRBD1	CASSTGQAGTGELFF	TGTGCCAGCAGCACGGGACAGGCGGGCACCGGGGAGCTGTTTTTT
many	TRBJ2-7	TRBV29-1	.	CSVGRGRSHEQYF	TGCAGCGTTGGACGTGGTCGGAGCCACGAGCAGTACTTC
many	TRBJ2-7	TRBV10-3	.	CATGIQGPYHYEQYF	TGTGCCACCGGAATACAGGGCCCTTACCATTACGAGCAGTACTTC
few	TRBJ1-1	TRBV6-1	.	CASSATVLNTEAFF	TGTGCCAGCAGTGCGACCGTATTGAACACTGAAGCTTTCTTT
many	TRBJ1-1	TRBV20-1	.	CSARRGGTEAFF	TGCAGTGCACGAAGGGGGGGCACTGAAGCTTTCTTT
.	TRBJ1-2	TRBV11-2	.	CASSSSQGPFYGYTF	TGTGCCAGCAGTTCATCCCAGGGCCCGTTCTATGGCTACACCTTC
many	TRBJ1-2	TRBV20-1	.	CSAYSYGYTF	TGCAGTGCCTACTCCTATGGCTACACCTTC
many	TRBJ1-2	TRBV6-2/TRBV6-3	.	CASSLDGPYGYTF	TGTGCCAGCAGCCTTGACGGACCGTATGGCTACACCTTC
many	TRBJ1-5	TRBV5-1	.	CASSLERGDQPQHF	TGCGCCAGCAGCTTGGAAAGGGGTGATCAGCCCCAGCATTTT
.	TRBJ2-5	TRBV4-1	.	CASSPAPGETQYF	TGCGCCAGCAGCCCGGCCCCCGGGGAGACCCAGTACTTC
many	TRBJ1-5	TRBV2	TRBD1	CASRLTGEPTPQPQHF	TGTGCCAGCAGGCTTACAGGGGAACCCACCCCACAGCCCCAGCATTTT
many	TRBJ1-5	TRBV19	.	CATPPGHFANQPQHF	TGTGCCACCCCGCCTGGACACTTTGCCAATCAGCCCCAGCATTTT